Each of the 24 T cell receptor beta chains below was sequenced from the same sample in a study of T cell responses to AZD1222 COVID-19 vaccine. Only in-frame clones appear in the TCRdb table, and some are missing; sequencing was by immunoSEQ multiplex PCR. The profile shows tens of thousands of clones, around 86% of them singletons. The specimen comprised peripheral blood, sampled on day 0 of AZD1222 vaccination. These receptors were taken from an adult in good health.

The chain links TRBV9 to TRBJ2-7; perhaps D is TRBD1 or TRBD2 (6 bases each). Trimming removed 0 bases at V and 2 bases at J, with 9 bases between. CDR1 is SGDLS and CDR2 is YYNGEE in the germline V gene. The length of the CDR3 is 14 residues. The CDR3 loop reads CASSVEGGPYEQYF. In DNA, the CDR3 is TGTGCCAGCAGCGTAGAGGGGGGCCCCTACGAGCAGTACTTC.

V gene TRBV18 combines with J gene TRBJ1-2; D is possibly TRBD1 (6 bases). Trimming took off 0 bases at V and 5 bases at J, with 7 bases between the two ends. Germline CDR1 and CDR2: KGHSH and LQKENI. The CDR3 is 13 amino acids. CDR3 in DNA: TGTGCCAGCTCACCACCGAGGGGGTATGGCTACACCTTC. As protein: CASSPPRGYGYTF.

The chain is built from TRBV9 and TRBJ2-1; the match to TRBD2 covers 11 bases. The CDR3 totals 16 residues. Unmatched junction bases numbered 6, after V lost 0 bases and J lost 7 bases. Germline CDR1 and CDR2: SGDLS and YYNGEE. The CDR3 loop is CASSVELAGAGNEQFF. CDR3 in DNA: TGTGCCAGCAGCGTAGAACTAGCGGGGGCTGGGAATGAGCAGTTCTTC.

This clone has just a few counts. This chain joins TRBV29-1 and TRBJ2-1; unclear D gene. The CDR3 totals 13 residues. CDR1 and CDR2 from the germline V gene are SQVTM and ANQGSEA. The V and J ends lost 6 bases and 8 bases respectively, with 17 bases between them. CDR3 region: CSVKPGPLDEQFF. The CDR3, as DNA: TGCAGCGTAAAGCCCGGGCCGCTGGATGAGCAGTTCTTC.

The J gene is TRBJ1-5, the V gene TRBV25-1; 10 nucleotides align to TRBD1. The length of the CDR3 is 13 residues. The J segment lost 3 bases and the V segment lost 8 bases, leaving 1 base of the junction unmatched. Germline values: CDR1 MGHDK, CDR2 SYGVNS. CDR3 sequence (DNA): TGTGCCAGCGGGACAGGGGTCAATCAGCCCCAGCATTTT. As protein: CASGTGVNQPQHF.

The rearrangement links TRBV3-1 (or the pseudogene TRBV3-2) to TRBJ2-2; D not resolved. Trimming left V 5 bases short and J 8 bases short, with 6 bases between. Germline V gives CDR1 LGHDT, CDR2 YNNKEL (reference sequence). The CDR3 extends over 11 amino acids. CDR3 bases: TGTGCCAGCAGCGTAGGGGGGGAGCTGTTTTTT. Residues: CASSVGGELFF.

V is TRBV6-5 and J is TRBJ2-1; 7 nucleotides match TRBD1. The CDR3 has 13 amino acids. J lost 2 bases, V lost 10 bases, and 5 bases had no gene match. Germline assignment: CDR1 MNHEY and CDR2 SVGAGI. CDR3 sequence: CAIRQGPYNEQFF. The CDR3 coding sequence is TGTGCCATCCGACAGGGACCCTACAATGAGCAGTTCTTC.

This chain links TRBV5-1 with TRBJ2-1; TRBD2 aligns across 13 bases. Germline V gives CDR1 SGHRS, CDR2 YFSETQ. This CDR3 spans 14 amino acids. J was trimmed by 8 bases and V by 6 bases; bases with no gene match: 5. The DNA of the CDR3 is TGCGCCAGCAACACTAGCGGGGGGGCGGATGAGCAGTTCTTC. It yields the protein CASNTSGGADEQFF.

The CDR3 sequence: CASSVNQAEAFF. In DNA form, the CDR3 reads TGTGCCAGCAGTGTTAACCAGGCTGAAGCTTTCTTT. This rearrangement joins TRBV2 to TRBJ1-1; D is undetermined. The length of the CDR3 is 12 residues. The ends were cut back, 4 bases at V and 6 bases at J, with 9 bases in the middle. The germline gives CDR1 SNHLY, CDR2 FYNNEI.

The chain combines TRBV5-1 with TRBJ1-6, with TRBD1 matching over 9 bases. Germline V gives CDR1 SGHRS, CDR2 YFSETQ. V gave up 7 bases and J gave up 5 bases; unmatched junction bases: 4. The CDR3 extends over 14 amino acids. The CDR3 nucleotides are TGCGCCAGCCGCCGGACAGGGGATAATTCACCCCTCCACTTT. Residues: CASRRTGDNSPLHF.

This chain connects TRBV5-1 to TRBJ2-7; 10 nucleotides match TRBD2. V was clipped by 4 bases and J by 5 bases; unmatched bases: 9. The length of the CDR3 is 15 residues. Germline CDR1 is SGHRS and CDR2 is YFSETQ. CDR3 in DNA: TGCGCCAGCAGCCCAAAGCGGGGGGGCGTGAACGAGCAGTACTTC. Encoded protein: CASSPKRGGVNEQYF.

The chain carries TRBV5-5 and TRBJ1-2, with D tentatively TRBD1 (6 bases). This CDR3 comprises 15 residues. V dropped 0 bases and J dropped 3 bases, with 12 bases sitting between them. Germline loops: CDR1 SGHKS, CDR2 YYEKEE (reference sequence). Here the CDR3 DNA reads TGTGCCAGCAGCTTGGATCCAGGGGAGGACTATGGCTACACCTTC. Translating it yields CASSLDPGEDYGYTF.

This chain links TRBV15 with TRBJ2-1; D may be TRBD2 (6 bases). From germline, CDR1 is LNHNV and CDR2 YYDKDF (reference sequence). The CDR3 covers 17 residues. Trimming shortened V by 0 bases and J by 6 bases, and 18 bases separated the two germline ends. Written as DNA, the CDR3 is TGTGCCACCAGCAGAGAGGAGGGGTCAACTTATCGCAATGAGCAGTTCTTC. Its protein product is CATSREEGSTYRNEQFF.

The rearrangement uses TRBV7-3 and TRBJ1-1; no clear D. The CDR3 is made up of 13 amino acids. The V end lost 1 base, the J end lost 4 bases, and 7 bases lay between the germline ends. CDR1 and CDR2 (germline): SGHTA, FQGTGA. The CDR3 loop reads CASSLKPGTEAFF. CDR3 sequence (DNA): TGTGCCAGCAGCTTAAAGCCCGGCACTGAAGCTTTCTTT.

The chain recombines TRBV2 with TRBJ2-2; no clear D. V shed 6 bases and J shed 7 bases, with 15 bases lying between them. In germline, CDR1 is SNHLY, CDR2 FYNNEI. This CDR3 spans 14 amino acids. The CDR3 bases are TGTGCCAGCAGGCCCGAGTATAACCGCGGGGAGCTGTTTTTT. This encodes CASRPEYNRGELFF.

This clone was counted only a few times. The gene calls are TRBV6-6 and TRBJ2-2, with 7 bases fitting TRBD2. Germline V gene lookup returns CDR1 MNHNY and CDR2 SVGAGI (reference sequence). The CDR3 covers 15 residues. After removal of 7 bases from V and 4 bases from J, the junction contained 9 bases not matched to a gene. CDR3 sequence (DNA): TGTGCCAGCATTCCTAGGAGCGGGGCCACCGGGGAGCTGTTTTTT. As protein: CASIPRSGATGELFF.

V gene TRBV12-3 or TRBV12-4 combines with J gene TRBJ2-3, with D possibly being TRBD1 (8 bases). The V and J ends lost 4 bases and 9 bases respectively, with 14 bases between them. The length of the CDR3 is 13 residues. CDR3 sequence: CASSCTGGGTQYF. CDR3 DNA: TGTGCCAGCAGTTGTACAGGGGGGGGAACGCAGTATTTT.

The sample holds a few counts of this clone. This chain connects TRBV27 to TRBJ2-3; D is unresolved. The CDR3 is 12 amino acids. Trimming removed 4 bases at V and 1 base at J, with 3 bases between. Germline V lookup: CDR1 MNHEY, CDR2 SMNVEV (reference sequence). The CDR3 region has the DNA TGTGCCAGCAGTTACGGCACAGATACGCAGTATTTT. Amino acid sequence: CASSYGTDTQYF.

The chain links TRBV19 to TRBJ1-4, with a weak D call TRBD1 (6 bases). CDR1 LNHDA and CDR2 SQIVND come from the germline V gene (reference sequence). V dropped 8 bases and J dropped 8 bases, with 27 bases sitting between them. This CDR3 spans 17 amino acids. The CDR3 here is CASQRIPGQLSVEKLFF. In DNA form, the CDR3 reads TGTGCCAGTCAGAGGATCCCGGGACAATTATCGGTCGAAAAACTGTTTTTT.

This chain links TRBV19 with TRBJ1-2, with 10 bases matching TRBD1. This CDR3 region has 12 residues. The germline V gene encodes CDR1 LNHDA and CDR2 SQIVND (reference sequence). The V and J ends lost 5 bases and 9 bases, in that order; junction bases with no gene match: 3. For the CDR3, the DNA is TGTGCCAGTAGTGCGGGACAGGGGAGCTACACCTTC. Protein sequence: CASSAGQGSYTF.

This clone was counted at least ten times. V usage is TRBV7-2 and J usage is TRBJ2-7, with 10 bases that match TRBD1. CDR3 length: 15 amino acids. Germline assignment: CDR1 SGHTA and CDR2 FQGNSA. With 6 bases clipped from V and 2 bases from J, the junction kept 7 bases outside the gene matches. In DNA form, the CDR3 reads TGTGCCAGCAGGGGGGACAGGGGCCCCACCTACGAGCAGTACTTC. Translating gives CASRGDRGPTYEQYF. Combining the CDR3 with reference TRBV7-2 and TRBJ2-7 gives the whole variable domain GAGVSQSPSNKVTEKGKDVELRCDPISGHTALYWYRQSLGQGLEFLIYFQGNSAPDKSGLPSDRFSAERTGGSVSTLTIQRTQQEDSAVYLCASRGDRGPTYEQYFGPGTRLTVT.

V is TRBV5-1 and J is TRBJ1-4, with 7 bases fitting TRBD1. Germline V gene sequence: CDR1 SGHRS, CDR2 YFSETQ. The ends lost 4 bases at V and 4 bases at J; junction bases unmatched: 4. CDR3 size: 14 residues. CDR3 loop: CASSVTGINEKLFF. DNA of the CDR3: TGCGCCAGCAGCGTGACAGGGATTAATGAAAAACTGTTTTTT. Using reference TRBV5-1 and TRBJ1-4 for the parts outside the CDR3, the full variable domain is KAGVTQTPRYLIKTRGQQVTLSCSPISGHRSVSWYQQTPGQGLQFLFEYFSETQRNKGNFPGRFSGRQFSNSRSEMNVSTLELGDSALYLCASSVTGINEKLFFGSGTQLSVL.

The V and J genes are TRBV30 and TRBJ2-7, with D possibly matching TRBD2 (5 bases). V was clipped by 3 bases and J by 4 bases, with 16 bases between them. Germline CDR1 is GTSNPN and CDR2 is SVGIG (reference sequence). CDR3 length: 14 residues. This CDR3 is CAWSPLVGRYEQYF. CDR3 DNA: TGTGCCTGGAGCCCCCTAGTAGGGAGATACGAGCAGTACTTC.

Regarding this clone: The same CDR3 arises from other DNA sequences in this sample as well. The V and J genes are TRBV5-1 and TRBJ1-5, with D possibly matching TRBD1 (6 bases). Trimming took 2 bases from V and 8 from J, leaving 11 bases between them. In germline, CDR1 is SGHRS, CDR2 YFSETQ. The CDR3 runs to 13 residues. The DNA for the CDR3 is TGCGCCAGCAGCTTAGGGGGAGGAGAGCCCCAGCATTTT. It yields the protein CASSLGGGEPQHF.